These 24 T cell receptor beta chains were all obtained from the same sample, sequenced in a study of cytomegalovirus exposure and HLA in healthy donors. Vbeta (60) and Jbeta (13) primers were used in the PCR. Some clones are missing from TCRdb's copy, which holds only in-frame ones; the method was immunoSEQ multiplex PCR. The sample holds about 200,000 clones; 65% to 80% are singletons and the top ten take around 16%. The sample comprised PBMCs. The source of these receptors is a man between 40 and 49 years old in good health and CMV-seronegative.

The rearrangement links TRBV5-3 to TRBJ2-3, with 10 bases aligning to TRBD1. TRBV5-3 has ORF status, its function being uncertain. This CDR3 region has 18 residues. V dropped 5 bases and J dropped 3; count of bases not matched to a gene: 15. Written as DNA, the CDR3 is TGTGCCAGAAGGCGGGACAGGGGCTACGGGCGTCGGACAGATACGCAGTATTTT. This gives the protein CARRRDRGYGRRTDTQYF.

Concerning this clone itself: This same CDR3 is encoded by further DNA sequences in the sample. The J gene is TRBJ2-1, the V gene TRBV9; 9 positions match TRBD2. With 1 base clipped from V and 6 bases from J, the junction kept 5 bases outside the gene matches. The germline V gene has CDR1 SGDLS and CDR2 YYNGEE. The CDR3 is 15 amino acids. CDR3 coding DNA: TGTGCCAGCAGCGTATGGGATAGCGGGGGCAATGAGCAGTTCTTC. It specifies CASSVWDSGGNEQFF.

The DNA of the CDR3 is TGTGCCAGCAGCTTACATAACGGGGTTTACGAGCAGTACTTC. Protein sequence: CASSLHNGVYEQYF. The genes are TRBV7-2 and TRBJ2-7; possibly TRBD2 for D (5 bases). The CDR3 extends over 14 amino acids. The V and J ends lost 2 bases and 4 bases respectively, with 12 bases between them. From germline, CDR1 is SGHTA and CDR2 FQGNSA.

The chain uses TRBV9 and TRBJ2-3, with a weak D call TRBD2 (6 bases). The V gene's germline CDR1 is SGDLS and CDR2 YYNGEE. This CDR3 contains 15 residues. The germline V and J ends were trimmed by 0 bases and 5 bases, with 13 bases remaining between them. The CDR3 reads CASSVGGTPGDTQYF. As DNA, the CDR3 is TGTGCCAGCAGCGTAGGGGGGACTCCGGGAGATACGCAGTATTTT.

The gene calls are TRBV30 and TRBJ1-1; TRBD1 matches 8 bases. Germline CDR1 GTSNPN, CDR2 SVGIG (reference sequence). This CDR3 is 14 amino acids long. The J segment lost 9 bases and the V segment lost 8 bases, leaving 17 bases of the junction unmatched. The CDR3 sequence: CAAILSSGQVKAFF. The CDR3, as DNA: TGTGCCGCAATCCTTTCCTCGGGACAGGTTAAAGCTTTCTTT. The full variable domain, rest sourced from reference TRBV30 and TRBJ1-1, is SQTIHQWPATLVQPVGSPLSLECTVEGTSNPNLYWYRQAAGRGLQLLFYSVGIGQISSEVPQNLSASRPQDRQFILSSKKLLLSDSGFYLCAAILSSGQVKAFFGQGTRLTVV.

The genes are TRBV2 and TRBJ1-5; D not resolved. This CDR3 is 13 amino acids long. V lost 8 bases and J lost 0, with 8 bases in between. Germline-derived CDR1 and CDR2 are SNHLY and FYNNEI. CDR3 sequence reads: CASSADSNQPQHF. Written as DNA, the CDR3 is TGTGCCAGCTCGGCGGATAGCAATCAGCCCCAGCATTTT.

The V and J genes are TRBV9 and TRBJ1-1; the match to TRBD1 covers 11 bases. This CDR3 spans 16 amino acids. The germline V gene has CDR1 SGDLS and CDR2 YYNGEE. V was clipped by 4 bases and J by 5 bases; unmatched bases: 10. The DNA for the CDR3 is TGTGCCAGCAGCATCCTCTCCGGGACAGGGGGGACTGAAGCTTTCTTT. Translation gives CASSILSGTGGTEAFF.

This chain connects TRBV7-9 to TRBJ2-7; D not resolved. V was pared by 3 bases and J by 4 bases, with 10 bases between. Germline-derived CDR1 and CDR2 are SEHNR and FQNEAQ (reference sequence). The CDR3 spans 13 residues. The CDR3 reads CASSLADSYEQYF. The CDR3 DNA sequence: TGTGCCAGCAGCTTGGCAGACTCGTACGAGCAGTACTTC.

This chain joins TRBV6-1 and TRBJ2-1; D might be TRBD2 (5 bases). V gave up 6 bases and J gave up 9 bases, with 9 bases separating them. CDR3 length equals 11 residues. CDR1 MNHNS and CDR2 SASEGT come from the germline V gene. Written as DNA, the CDR3 is TGTGCCAGCAGCCACCGGGGTGAGCAGTTCTTC. It codes for CASSHRGEQFF.

This chain joins TRBV5-6 and TRBJ2-6, with D possibly being TRBD1 (5 bases). Germline V lookup: CDR1 SGHDT, CDR2 YYEEEE. This CDR3 spans 15 amino acids. Trimming took 2 bases from V and 0 from J, leaving 6 bases between them. CDR3 protein: CASSFRGSGANVLTF. The CDR3 DNA reads as TGTGCCAGCAGCTTTAGGGGCTCTGGGGCCAACGTCCTGACTTTC.

This chain joins TRBV11-2 and TRBJ2-7; TRBD1 might be the D (6 bases). Germline CDR1 and CDR2: SGHAT and FQNNGV. Trimming shortened V by 3 bases and J by 2 bases, and 11 bases separated the two germline ends. CDR3 length: 14 amino acids. CDR3 loop: CASSFAGQTYEQYF. CDR3 in DNA: TGTGCCAGCAGCTTCGCTGGACAGACCTACGAGCAGTACTTC.

The chain joins TRBV6-5 to TRBJ1-6; D ambiguous. The germline V gene has CDR1 MNHEY and CDR2 SVGAGI. V gave up 2 bases and J gave up 4 bases, with 12 bases separating them. The CDR3 has 16 amino acids. CDR3 loop: CASSYEVNLYNSPLHF. CDR3 DNA sequence: TGTGCCAGCAGTTACGAGGTCAACCTTTATAATTCACCCCTCCACTTT.

The chain joins TRBV7-3 to TRBJ2-1; D possibly corresponds to TRBD2 (5 bases). V gave up 5 bases and J gave up 0 bases, with 17 bases separating them. The CDR3 sequence is 17 residues long. Germline V gives CDR1 SGHTA, CDR2 FQGTGA. The CDR3 coding sequence is TGTGCCAGCAGCCCCTCGGGGAGCGCCAGCTCCTACAATGAGCAGTTCTTC. This sequence encodes CASSPSGSASSYNEQFF. Using reference TRBV7-3 and TRBJ2-1 for the parts outside the CDR3, the full variable domain is GAGVSQTPSNKVTEKGKYVELRCDPISGHTALYWYRQSLGQGPEFLIYFQGTGAADDSGLPNDRFFAVRPEGSVSTLKIQRTERGDSAVYLCASSPSGSASSYNEQFFGPGTRLTVL.

The chain employs TRBV9 and TRBJ2-1, with 14 bases that match TRBD2. The CDR3 consists of 17 residues. The J segment lost 6 bases and the V segment lost 4 bases, leaving 9 bases of the junction unmatched. The V gene's germline CDR1 is SGDLS and CDR2 YYNGEE. CDR3 DNA sequence: TGTGCCAGCAGCCCGCGACTAGCGGGGGGGCCGGGCAATGAGCAGTTCTTC. It translates to CASSPRLAGGPGNEQFF.

The chain carries TRBV18 and TRBJ1-2, with TRBD1 identical over 8 bases. The junction had 5 bases not matched to a gene; V was cut back by 3 bases and J by 2 bases. From germline, CDR1 is KGHSH and CDR2 LQKENI. CDR3 length: 15 amino acids. Here the CDR3 DNA reads TGTGCCAGCTCACCCGGACAGGGCCACAACTATGGCTACACCTTC. Protein product: CASSPGQGHNYGYTF. Drawing the rest from reference TRBV18 and TRBJ1-2, the complete variable domain is NAGVMQNPRHLVRRRGQEARLRCSPMKGHSHVYWYRQLPEEGLKFMVYLQKENIIDESGMPKERFSAEFPKEGPSILRIQQVVRGDSAAYFCASSPGQGHNYGYTFGSGTRLTVV.

V and J are TRBV16 and TRBJ1-4; 12 nucleotides align to TRBD1. CDR3 size: 17 residues. The germline V gene has CDR1 KGHSY and CDR2 FQNENV. V shed 7 bases, J shed 6 bases, and the junction held 12 bases outside the gene matches. CDR3 protein: CASTSRGQGASDEKLFF. The CDR3 nucleotides are TGTGCCAGCACCTCGAGGGGACAGGGGGCCTCTGATGAAAAACTGTTTTTT.

This clone was seen a handful of times. V and J are TRBV11-2 and TRBJ1-1; D may be TRBD1 (6 bases). The CDR3 consists of 13 residues. V shed 2 bases and J shed 6 bases, with 10 bases lying between them. From germline, CDR1 is SGHAT and CDR2 FQNNGV. The CDR3 DNA is TGTGCCAGCAGCTTAACAGGGAAGGCTGAAGCTTTCTTT. Protein sequence: CASSLTGKAEAFF.

The rearrangement joins TRBV28 to TRBJ1-2; 8 bases map to TRBD1. Germline CDR1 MDHEN, CDR2 SYDVKM. With V trimmed by 4 bases and J by 8 bases, 6 bases remained unmatched. CDR3 length: 13 amino acids. In DNA, the CDR3 is TGTGCCAGCAGTTCCAGGGGGCGCCACGGCTACACCTTC. It is translated as CASSSRGRHGYTF.

The chain employs TRBV10-3 and TRBJ1-2; D remains unclear. This CDR3 has 16 amino acids. CDR1 is ENHRY, CDR2 SYGVKD, per germline. Trimming took off 4 bases at V and 1 base at J, with 16 bases between the two ends. The CDR3 region is CAISGRQNLLNYGYTF. CDR3 bases: TGTGCCATCAGTGGGCGGCAGAATCTTCTTAACTATGGCTACACCTTC.

V gene TRBV6-5 combines with J gene TRBJ1-1, with D uncertain. CDR3 size: 14 residues. V was shortened by 0 bases and J by 13 bases, with 18 bases between the two germline ends. Germline CDR1 reads MNHEY; CDR2 reads SVGAGI. CDR3 residues: CASSYSASWTNSFF. In DNA form, the CDR3 reads TGTGCCAGCAGTTACTCGGCAAGTTGGACTAACAGTTTCTTT.

The chain joins TRBV4-1 to TRBJ2-1; 8 bases line up with TRBD2. J gave up 1 base and V 3 bases, and 17 bases lay outside the gene matches. Germline V gene lookup returns CDR1 MGHRA and CDR2 YSYEKL. The CDR3 covers 20 residues. The CDR3 DNA sequence: TGCGCCAGCAGCCATCCCGGGACTAGAAGGTTAAACTGGTCCTACAATGAGCAGTTCTTC. Translated: CASSHPGTRRLNWSYNEQFF.

The J gene is TRBJ1-5, the V gene TRBV7-3, with TRBD1 matching 7 bases. CDR1 and CDR2 from the germline V gene are SGHTA and FQGTGA. V lost 5 bases and J lost 5; bases outside the gene matches: 3. The CDR3 contains 13 residues. The CDR3 sequence: CASSLDRDQPQHF. The CDR3 DNA reads TGTGCCAGCAGCCTTGACAGGGATCAGCCCCAGCATTTT.

This clone was counted a few times. The V gene is TRBV4-2, the J gene TRBJ1-2, with D perhaps TRBD1 (6 bases). CDR3 length: 14 amino acids. The germline CDR1 and CDR2 sequences are LGHNA and YNFKEQ. V lost 0 bases, J lost 8 bases, and 13 bases lay in between. The CDR3 region has the DNA TGTGCCAGCAGCCAAGACAAAACAGGGTGGGGCTACACCTTC. This encodes CASSQDKTGWGYTF.

This clone showed up just once. The chain couples TRBV19 to TRBJ2-1; weak D call: TRBD2 (6 bases). Trimming stripped 5 bases from V and 4 bases from J, with 21 bases between. The germline gives CDR1 LNHDA, CDR2 SQIVND (reference sequence). The CDR3 runs 17 residues. The CDR3 DNA follows: TGTGCCAGTAGTCCCTTTTGGGGTTGGACTACTTACAATGAGCAGTTCTTC. Amino acid sequence: CASSPFWGWTTYNEQFF.